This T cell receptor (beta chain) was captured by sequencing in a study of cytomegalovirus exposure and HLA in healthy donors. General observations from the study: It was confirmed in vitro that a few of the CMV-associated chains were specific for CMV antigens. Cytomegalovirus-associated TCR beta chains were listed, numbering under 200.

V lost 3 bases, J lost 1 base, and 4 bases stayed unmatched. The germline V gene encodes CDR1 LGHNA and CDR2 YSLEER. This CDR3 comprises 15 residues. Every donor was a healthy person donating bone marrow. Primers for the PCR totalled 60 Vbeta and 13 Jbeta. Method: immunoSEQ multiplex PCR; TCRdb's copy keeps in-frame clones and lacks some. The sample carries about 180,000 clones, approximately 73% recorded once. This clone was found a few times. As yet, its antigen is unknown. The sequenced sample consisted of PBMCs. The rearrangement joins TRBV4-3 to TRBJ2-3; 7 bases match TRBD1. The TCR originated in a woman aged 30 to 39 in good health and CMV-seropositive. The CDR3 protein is CASSQAGQGTDTQYF. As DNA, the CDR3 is TGCGCCAGCAGCCAGGCCGGACAGGGCACAGATACGCAGTATTTT.